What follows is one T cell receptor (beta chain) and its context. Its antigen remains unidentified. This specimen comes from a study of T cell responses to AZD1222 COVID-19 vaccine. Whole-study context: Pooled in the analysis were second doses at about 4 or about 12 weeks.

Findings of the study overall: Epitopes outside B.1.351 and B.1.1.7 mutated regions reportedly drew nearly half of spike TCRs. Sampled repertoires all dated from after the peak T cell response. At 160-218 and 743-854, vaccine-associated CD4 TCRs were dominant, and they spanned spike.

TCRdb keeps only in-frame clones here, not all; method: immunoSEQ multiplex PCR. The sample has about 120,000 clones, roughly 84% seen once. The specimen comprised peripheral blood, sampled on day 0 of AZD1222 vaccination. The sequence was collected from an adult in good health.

DNA for the CDR3: TGTGCCAGCAGGGACGGTAACTCCTACGAGCAGTACTTC. Amino acids: CASRDGNSYEQYF. The chain is built from TRBV6-6 and TRBJ2-7; D is ambiguous. Trimming pared 6 bases from V and 0 bases from J, leaving 9 bases between. The CDR3 totals 13 residues. CDR1 MNHNY and CDR2 SVGAGI come from the germline V gene (reference sequence).